This is a list of T cell receptor beta chains from one sample in a study of graft-versus-host responses after intestinal transplantation. The method was immunoSEQ multiplex PCR; TCRdb's version includes in-frame clones alone and lacks a portion of them. This sample has just over 95,000 clones, with roughly 92% found just once. Antigens of these TCRs are unknown. The sequencing used unstimulated CD4+ T cells sorted from spleen or lymph node cells, collected before intestinal transplant. These receptors were collected from a human donor who received an intestinal transplant. The CDR3 runs from the conserved cysteine through the conserved F or W. D genes are given only for firm matches. Only some rows state a clone size, as once, few, many or a class for expanded clones.

>TRBJ2-2|TRBV5-1|TRBD2|-
CASSLAVGLATGELFF
TGCGCCAGCAGCTTGGCCGTTGGACTAGCGACCGGGGAGCTGTTTTTT
>TRBJ1-1|TRBV7-3|-|-
CASSPGAGVGTEAFF
TGTGCCAGCAGCCCAGGCGCCGGGGTAGGCACTGAAGCTTTCTTT
>TRBJ1-1|TRBV19|TRBD1|once
CASSIPRTGRGTEAFF
TGTGCCAGTAGTATACCGCGGACAGGGAGGGGCACTGAAGCTTTCTTT
>TRBJ2-3|TRBV5-4|TRBD2|-
CASSRGLAGGPRTDTQYF
TGTGCCAGCAGCCGCGGCCTAGCGGGGGGGCCGCGCACAGATACGCAGTATTTT
>TRBJ2-2|TRBV18|-|-
CASSPLRGSNTGELFF
TGTGCCAGCTCACCACTAAGGGGTTCGAACACCGGGGAGCTGTTTTTT
>TRBJ2-1|TRBV6-4|TRBD2|-
CASSRGLAGSYNEQFF
TGTGCCAGCAGTCGAGGACTAGCGGGGTCCTACAATGAGCAGTTCTTC
>TRBJ2-7|TRBV20-1|-|-
CSAGSVKQYF
TGCAGTGCTGGTAGCGTAAAGCAGTACTTC
>TRBJ1-4|TRBV6-8|-|-
CASSQQPQAPKREKLFF
TGTGCCAGCAGCCAACAACCTCAAGCTCCAAAGAGGGAAAAACTGTTTTTT
>TRBJ2-7|TRBV19|-|-
CASRGLSYEQYF
TGTGCCAGCAGGGGCCTCTCCTACGAGCAGTACTTC
>TRBJ1-1|TRBV7-3|-|-
CASSLIVNTEAFF
TGTGCCAGCAGCTTAATCGTGAACACTGAAGCTTTCTTT
>TRBJ1-1|TRBV10-2|-|-
CASSEYGNTEAFF
TGCGCCAGCAGTGAGTACGGGAACACTGAAGCTTTCTTT
>TRBJ1-5|TRBV6-5|-|-
CASAPRRVQPQHF
TGTGCCAGCGCACCTCGGAGGGTACAGCCCCAGCATTTT
>TRBJ1-2|TRBV28|TRBD1|-
CASMLTGPTIYGYTF
TGTGCCAGCATGTTGACAGGGCCCACGATCTATGGCTACACCTTC
>TRBJ1-5|TRBV6-6|-|once
CASRGAGEIGQPQHF
TGTGCCAGCAGGGGCGCGGGGGAGATCGGCCAGCCCCAGCATTTT
>TRBJ1-5|TRBV5-4|-|-
CASSPTPNQPQHF
TGTGCCAGCAGCCCTACCCCCAATCAGCCCCAGCATTTT
>TRBJ2-7|TRBV4-1|-|-
CASSQGYIKGQRNSYEQYF
TGCGCCAGCAGCCAAGGATATATCAAGGGACAACGAAACTCCTACGAGCAGTACTTC
>TRBJ1-2|TRBV9|TRBD1|-
CASSPSTGGLGYTF
TGTGCCAGCAGCCCCTCGACAGGGGGCCTTGGCTACACCTTC
>TRBJ1-6|TRBV9|-|once
CASSVEGTGGPLHF
TGTGCCAGCAGCGTAGAGGGGACGGGGGGACCCCTCCACTTT
>TRBJ2-7|TRBV5-1|-|-
CASSTRLGGEYEQYF
TGCGCCAGCAGCACCCGCCTGGGCGGGGAATACGAGCAGTACTTC
>TRBJ2-5|TRBV6-4|TRBD2|-
CASSGAWGGETQYF
TGTGCCAGCAGTGGGGCCTGGGGGGGAGAGACCCAGTACTTC
>TRBJ1-4|TRBV27|-|-
CASSFQGDKKLFF
TGTGCCAGCAGTTTCCAAGGGGACAAGAAACTGTTTTTT
>TRBJ2-1|TRBV14|-|-
CASSTDWGVYNEQFF
TGTGCCAGCAGCACTGACTGGGGAGTGTACAATGAGCAGTTCTTC
>TRBJ1-1|TRBV19|-|-
CASHEGGEWNTEAFF
TGTGCCAGCCACGAGGGGGGGGAATGGAACACTGAAGCTTTCTTT
>TRBJ2-3|TRBV11-3|TRBD2|-
CASSRGTSASTDTQYF
TGTGCCAGCAGCCGGGGGACTAGCGCTAGCACAGATACGCAGTATTTT
>TRBJ1-1|TRBV5-1|TRBD1|-
CASSLAPGQGEPEAFF
TGCGCCAGCAGCTTGGCCCCGGGACAGGGAGAGCCTGAAGCTTTCTTT
>TRBJ1-5|TRBV28|-|-
CASSLRIYSNQPQHF
TGTGCCAGCAGTCTCAGGATTTATAGCAATCAGCCCCAGCATTTT
>TRBJ1-1|TRBV7-8|-|once
CASSPTEADTEAFF
TGTGCCAGCAGCCCCACCGAGGCAGACACTGAAGCTTTCTTT
>TRBJ1-2|TRBV7-2|-|-
CASSPQATPYGYTF
TGTGCCAGCAGCCCTCAGGCGACGCCCTATGGCTACACCTTC
>TRBJ2-5|TRBV2|TRBD1|-
CATTGEETQYF
TGTGCCACCACAGGGGAAGAGACCCAGTACTTC
>TRBJ2-7|TRBV6-1|-|-
CASSDRAQGTGYEQYF
TGTGCCAGCAGTGATAGGGCGCAGGGAACAGGTTACGAGCAGTACTTC
>TRBJ2-3|TRBV21-1|-|-
CASSKGGEIPGLADTDTQYF
TGTGCCAGCAGCAAGGGTGGGGAGATTCCGGGACTAGCGGACACAGATACGCAGTATTTT
>TRBJ2-7|TRBV28|TRBD1|-
CASSKTGTGGYEQYF
TGTGCCAGCAGCAAGACCGGGACAGGGGGCTACGAGCAGTACTTC
>TRBJ2-1|TRBV7-9|TRBD2|-
CATTWTSGEANEQFF
TGTGCCACGACCTGGACTAGCGGGGAAGCCAATGAGCAGTTCTTC
>TRBJ2-1|TRBV19|-|-
CASSIGLVYNEQFF
TGTGCCAGTAGTATAGGACTCGTATACAATGAGCAGTTCTTC
>TRBJ2-7|TRBV5-7|TRBD2|-
CASSLGMTSGSSYEQYF
TGTGCCAGCAGCTTGGGGATGACTAGCGGGTCGTCCTACGAGCAGTACTTC
>TRBJ2-7|TRBV6-5|TRBD2|-
CASSWGGEQYF
TGTGCCAGCAGTTGGGGGGGCGAGCAGTACTTC
>TRBJ2-1|TRBV11-2|-|-
CASSLGRYNEQFF
TGTGCCAGCAGCTTAGGTCGGTACAATGAGCAGTTCTTC
>TRBJ2-1|TRBV12-5|TRBD1|-
CASGLVVTGVYNEQFF
TGTGCTAGTGGTTTGGTAGTAACAGGGGTCTACAATGAGCAGTTCTTC
>TRBJ2-7|TRBV4-1|-|-
CASSPPGSYEQYF
TGCGCCAGCAGCCCACCCGGGTCCTACGAGCAGTACTTC
>TRBJ2-5|TRBV15|-|once
CATSRQGPGETQYF
TGTGCCACCAGCAGACAGGGGCCGGGAGAGACCCAGTACTTC
>TRBJ2-3|TRBV6-5|-|-
CASSYVGAGVDTQYF
TGTGCCAGCAGTTACGTCGGGGCAGGGGTAGATACGCAGTATTTT
>TRBJ2-6|TRBV6-1|-|-
CASSEGGTRANVLTF
TGTGCCAGCAGTGAAGGGGGCACTAGGGCCAACGTCCTGACTTTC
>TRBJ1-1|TRBV5-1|-|-
CASSLVGANTEAFF
TGCGCCAGCAGCTTGGTGGGGGCTAACACTGAAGCTTTCTTT
>TRBJ2-3|TRBV25-1|-|-
CASSELGGGTDTQYF
TGTGCCAGCAGTGAATTGGGGGGAGGCACAGATACGCAGTATTTT
>TRBJ2-1|TRBV20-1|TRBD2|-
CSARLAAVEFF
TGCAGTGCTAGACTAGCGGCCGTCGAGTTCTTC
>TRBJ2-1|TRBV10-1|TRBD1|-
CASSEVYFGRDRGHNEQFF
TGCGCCAGCAGTGAAGTGTATTTTGGTCGGGACAGGGGCCACAATGAGCAGTTCTTC
>TRBJ2-3|TRBV7-9|-|-
CASSLEATLRRDTQYF
TGTGCCAGCAGCTTAGAGGCGACATTAAGACGGGATACGCAGTATTTT
>TRBJ1-1|TRBV10-3|-|few
CAISEKEGMNTEAFF
TGTGCCATCAGTGAAAAAGAGGGCATGAACACTGAAGCTTTCTTT
>TRBJ1-4|TRBV7-2|TRBD1|-
CASSLMARGPGGKLFF
TGTGCCAGCAGCTTAATGGCCAGGGGGCCCGGAGGAAAACTGTTTTTT
>TRBJ2-2|TRBV7-2|-|-
CASSFLGATGELFF
TGTGCCAGCAGCTTCTTGGGGGCCACCGGGGAGCTGTTTTTT
>TRBJ1-1|TRBV4-2|-|-
CASSPGPRGNTEAFF
TGTGCCAGCAGCCCAGGGCCCCGAGGGAACACTGAAGCTTTCTTT
>TRBJ2-4|TRBV7-2|TRBD1|-
CASSSMDRAKGDIQYF
TGTGCCAGCAGCTCGATGGACAGGGCGAAGGGGGACATTCAGTACTTC
>TRBJ2-7|TRBV19|TRBD2|-
CASSRAGGPYEQYF
TGTGCCAGTAGTAGAGCGGGAGGCCCCTACGAGCAGTACTTC
>TRBJ2-1|TRBV6-5|TRBD1|-
CASRRTGSYNEQFF
TGTGCCAGCAGGCGGACAGGCTCCTACAATGAGCAGTTCTTC
>TRBJ1-3|TRBV28|-|-
CASSKLTGPTIYF
TGTGCCAGCAGTAAGCTTACAGGTCCGACCATATATTTT